This T cell receptor (beta chain) came from a study of vaccination and CD4 T cells after COVID-19. Study details: Control cultures received a CEFX pool, an HIV-1 Nef pool, or no peptide.

Scientists ran DNA taken from cultured CD4+ T cells through the Oncomine TCR Beta short-read assay for sequencing. Cultured CD4+ T cells were the source of extracted genomic DNA. TCRdb re-called the PCR reads with MiXCR, one entry per CDR3 protein. In the table there are about 9,700 distinct CDR3 sequences, under 40% of which are singletons. Treatment reported: roughly nine-day PBMC culture with coronavirus spike peptide pools or control peptides (ViraFEST assay). Pre-COVID-19 pandemic sampling (2011-2018) yielded the unexposed donor's CD4+ T cells. Days 3 and 7 saw half the medium swapped for fresh IL-2 medium. General study findings and limits: The study sampled relatively few convalescent patients and omitted early post-infection timepoints.

This clonotype was detected only a few times. Its antigen is undetermined. Germline loops: CDR1 ENHRY, CDR2 SYGVKD. The ends were cut back, 3 bases at V and 4 bases at J, with 9 bases in the middle. This CDR3 has 13 amino acids. Sequencing input: CD4+ T cells from blood, cultured in vitro. This rearrangement joins TRBV10-3 to TRBJ2-5; D is perhaps TRBD1 (5 bases). This receptor was identified in a human donor in good health. The CDR3 DNA is TGTGCCATCAGTGATAGGGGCGTAGAGACCCAGTACTTC. It translates to CAISDRGVETQYF.